This T cell receptor (beta chain) originates from a study of CD8 T cells in Susac syndrome (dated by TCRdb to 2018 to 2020). Notes on the research overall: Whether CD8+ T cell activation and differentiation in Susac syndrome was antigen driven was tested using repertoire sequencing. The clonality of the CD8+ T cell repertoire was compared across about a dozen healthy donors, roughly 14 Susac syndrome patients and 15 multiple sclerosis patients.

High-throughput TCR beta sequencing profiled peripheral blood CD8+ and CD4+ T cells from healthy donors, Susac syndrome patients and multiple sclerosis patients. Multiple sclerosis controls were treatment-naive patients with stable or active relapsing-remitting disease fulfilling revised McDonald criteria. CD8+ TEMRA cells were enriched by FACS, while bulk CD8+ and CD4+ T cells were purified by magnetic negative isolation. Blood was collected in EDTA tubes and processed within 24 hours, with PBMCs isolated through density gradient centrifugation. PBMCs intended for TCR sequencing were cryopreserved in liquid nitrogen and thawed later in a water bath at 37 degrees C. A purity of at least 90% was achieved for sorted or isolated CD4+, CD8+ and CD8+ TEMRA cells. Remarks on this clonotype: This receptor's antigen is unknown. Base qualities are not recorded, but no much larger clone differs from it by a single base.

What the authors observed across the whole study: The number of individuals in the TCR sequencing and HLA analysis was acknowledged as relatively small.

Measured from the cysteine to the phenylalanine, the CDR3 is 17 residues long. Just CDR3 DNA is preserved here, 51 bases in frame from base 1. Ends trimmed: V by 5 bases, J by 1 base; bases unmatched to a gene: 9. According to the germline V gene, CDR1 reads SNHLY and CDR2 reads FYNNEI. RNA was extracted using the RNeasy kit, and about 0.45 to 1 microgram was reverse transcribed with random hexamers. The immunoSEQ multiplex PCR assay, covering 54 Vbeta and 13 Jbeta segments, was used to amplify TCR beta CDR3 regions. PCR amplification bias was corrected by using a synthetic template baseline for primer optimization and computational correction. In the original analysis: Reads were assigned to V, D and J genes according to IMGT and analyzed in immunoSEQ Analyzer, with only productive sequences retained. To calculate clonality, Shannon entropy was normalized by log2 of the number of productive unique sequences and then subtracted from one. Public and private clones were assessed among the 100 most prevalent clones of each patient and control. Clones were defined as Susac-specific when absent from the healthy and MS cohorts, from fewer than 1,200 published viral clones and from other ImmuneACCESS disease sequences. The public reads were quality trimmed at Q25 with fastp and then assembled into clones with MiXCR by TCRdb, keeping productive beta chains. Rows are combined by CDR3 protein, so each entry shows the most common genes and DNA. These V and J calls are TCRdb output, not the study's own analysis. In this sample the table shows approximately 220,000 distinct CDR3 sequences, roughly nine tenths of which occur a single time. The ten largest clones add up to roughly 0.13% of the sample.

The sequenced material came from CD8+ T cells from PBMCs. The rearrangement joined TRBV2 to TRBJ2-2; 8 junctional bases match TRBD2. The sequence was obtained from a human donor with multiple sclerosis. CDR3 reads: CASSFAGSGVNTGELFF. The nucleotide sequence reads TGTGCCAGCAGTTTCGCGGGTAGCGGGGTGAACACCGGGGAGCTGTTTTTT.